The 3 T cell receptor beta chains reported below all come from one sample, sequenced in a study of early T cells in non-severe SARS-CoV-2 infection. Using its own MiXCR run on the 5' RACE reads, TCRdb lists one record per CDR3 protein. Of about 120,000 distinct CDR3 sequences listed, roughly an eighth were seen once; the top ten hold around 4%. Sequenced here: whole blood, sampled at baseline. These receptors all come from an adult who was a healthcare worker with PCR-confirmed SARS-CoV-2 infection or an uninfected control (not recorded which).

The chain links TRBV12-3 or TRBV12-4 to TRBJ1-1; D unclear. The germline V and J ends were trimmed by 5 bases and 5 bases, with 12 bases remaining between them. The length of the CDR3 is 13 residues. CDR3 amino acids: CASSPEGDTEAFF. In DNA, the CDR3 is TGTGCCAGCAGTCCGGAGGGTGATACTGAAGCTTTCTTT.

The chain joins TRBV11-2 to TRBJ1-2; D remains ambiguous. V was cut by 6 bases and J by 7 bases, with 15 bases left in between. The CDR3 runs to 13 residues. From germline, CDR1 is SGHAT and CDR2 FQNNGV. The CDR3 coding sequence is TGTGCCAGCAGTTCCGGACTAGCCTGTGGCTACACCTTC. Residues: CASSSGLACGYTF. Complete variable domain (other parts from reference TRBV11-2 and TRBJ1-2): EAGVAQSPRYKIIEKRQSVAFWCNPISGHATLYWYQQILGQGPKLLIQFQNNGVVDDSQLPKDRFSAERLKGVDSTLKIQPAKLEDSAVYLCASSSGLACGYTFGSGTRLTVV.

The rearrangement joins TRBV20-1 to TRBJ1-1, with D uncertain. Germline V gene lookup returns CDR1 DFQATT and CDR2 SNEGSKA (reference sequence). The CDR3 contains 11 residues. Trimming left V 4 bases short and J 4 bases short, with 7 bases between. The CDR3 DNA reads TGCAGTGCTATAAGGAGCACTGAAGCTTTCTTT. Its protein is CSAIRSTEAFF.